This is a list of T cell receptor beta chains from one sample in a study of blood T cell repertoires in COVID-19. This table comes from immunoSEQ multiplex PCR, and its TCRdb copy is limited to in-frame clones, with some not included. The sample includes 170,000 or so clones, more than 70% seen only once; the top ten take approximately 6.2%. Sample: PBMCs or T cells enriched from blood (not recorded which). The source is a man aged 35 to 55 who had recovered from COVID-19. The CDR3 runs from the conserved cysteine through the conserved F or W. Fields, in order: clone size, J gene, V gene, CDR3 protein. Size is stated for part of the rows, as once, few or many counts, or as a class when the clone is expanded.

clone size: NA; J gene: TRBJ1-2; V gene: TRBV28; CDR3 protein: CASRGQRTRGYTF
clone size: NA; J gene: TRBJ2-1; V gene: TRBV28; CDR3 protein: CASSAGQGKTREDNEQFF
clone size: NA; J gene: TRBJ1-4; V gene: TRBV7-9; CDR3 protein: CASSGLQALGEKLFF
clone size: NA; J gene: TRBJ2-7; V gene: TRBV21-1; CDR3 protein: CASTARGEQYF
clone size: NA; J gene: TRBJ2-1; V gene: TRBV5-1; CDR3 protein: CASSNPTGGGEQFF
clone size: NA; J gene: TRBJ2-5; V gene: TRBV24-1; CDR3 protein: CATSDSPGTGQETQYF
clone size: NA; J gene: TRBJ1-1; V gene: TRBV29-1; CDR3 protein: CSGLTRRVTEAFF
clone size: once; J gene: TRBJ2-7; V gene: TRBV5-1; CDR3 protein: CASSFEGHSNYEQYF
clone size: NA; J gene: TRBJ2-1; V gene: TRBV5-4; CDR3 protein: CASSWGDNYNEQFF
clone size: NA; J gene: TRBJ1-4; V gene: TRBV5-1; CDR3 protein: CASSIDRGNNEKLFF
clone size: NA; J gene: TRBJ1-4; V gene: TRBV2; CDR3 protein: CASRSGTGNEKLFF
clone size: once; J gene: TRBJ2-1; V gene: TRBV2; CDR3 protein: CASQMGPQGDEQFF
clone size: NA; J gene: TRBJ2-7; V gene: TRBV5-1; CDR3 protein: CASRRGDSSYEQYF
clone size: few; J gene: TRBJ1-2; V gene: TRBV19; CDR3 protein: CASSTEGQGGGYTF
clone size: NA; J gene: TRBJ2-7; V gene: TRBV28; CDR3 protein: CASSTPGQGNEQYF
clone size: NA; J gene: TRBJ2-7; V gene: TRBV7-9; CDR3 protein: CASSLNGQGSTYEQYF
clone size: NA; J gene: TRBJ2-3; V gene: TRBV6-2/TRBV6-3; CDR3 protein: CASSYTGATDTQYF
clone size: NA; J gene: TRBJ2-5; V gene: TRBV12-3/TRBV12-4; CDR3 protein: CASGDSQETQYF
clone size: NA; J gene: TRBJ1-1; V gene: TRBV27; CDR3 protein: CASSLSAQGDAEAFF
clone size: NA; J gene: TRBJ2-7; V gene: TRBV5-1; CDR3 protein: CASSLVGGALRDEQYF
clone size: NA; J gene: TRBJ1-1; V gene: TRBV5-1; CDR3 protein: CASSGGGENTEAFF
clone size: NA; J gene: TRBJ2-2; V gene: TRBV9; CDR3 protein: CASSGGITATEDTGELFF
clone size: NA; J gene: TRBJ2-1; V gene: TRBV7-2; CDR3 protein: CASSFSGGVYNEQFF
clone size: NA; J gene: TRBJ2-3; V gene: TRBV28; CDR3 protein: CASSLSVDTQYF
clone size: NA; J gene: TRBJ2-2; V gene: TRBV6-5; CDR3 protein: CASSSQGGTGELFF
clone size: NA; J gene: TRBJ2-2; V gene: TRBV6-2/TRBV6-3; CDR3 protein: CASSYPIHWNTGELFF
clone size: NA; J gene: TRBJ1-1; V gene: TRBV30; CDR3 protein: CAWKGEGNTEAFF
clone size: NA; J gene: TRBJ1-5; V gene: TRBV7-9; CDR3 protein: CASSLASHNQPQHF
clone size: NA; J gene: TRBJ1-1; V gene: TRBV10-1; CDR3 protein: CASSQGGSNTEAFF
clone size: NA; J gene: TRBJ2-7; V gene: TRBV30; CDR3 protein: CAWSSRGTGKHEQYF
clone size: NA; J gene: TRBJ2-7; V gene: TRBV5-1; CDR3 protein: CASSFGQTTYEQYF
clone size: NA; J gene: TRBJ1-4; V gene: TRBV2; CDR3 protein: CASSRTRGGDGEKLFF
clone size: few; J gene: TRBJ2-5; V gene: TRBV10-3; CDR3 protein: CAISSTGGREETQYF
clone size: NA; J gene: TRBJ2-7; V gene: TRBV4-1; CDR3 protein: CASSQGTGSEYEQYF
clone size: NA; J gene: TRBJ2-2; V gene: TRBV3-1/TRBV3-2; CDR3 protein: CASSPDRGQTGELFF
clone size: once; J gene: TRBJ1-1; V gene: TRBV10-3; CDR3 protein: CAIRETGSNTEAFF
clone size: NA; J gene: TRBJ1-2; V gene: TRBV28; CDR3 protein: CASSTAGGYYGYTF
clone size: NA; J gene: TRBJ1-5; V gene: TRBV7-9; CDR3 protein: CASSSLASGQPQHF
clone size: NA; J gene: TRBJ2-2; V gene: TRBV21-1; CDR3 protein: CASSLCTGGSGELFF
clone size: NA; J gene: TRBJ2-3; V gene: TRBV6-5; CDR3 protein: CASSYLGRAPDTQYF
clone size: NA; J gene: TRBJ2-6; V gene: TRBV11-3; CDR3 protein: CASSRAGANVLTF
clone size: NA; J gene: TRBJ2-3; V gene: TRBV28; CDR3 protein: CASSFEAGGSLDTQYF
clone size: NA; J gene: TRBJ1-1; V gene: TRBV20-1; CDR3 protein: CSARLNAEAFF
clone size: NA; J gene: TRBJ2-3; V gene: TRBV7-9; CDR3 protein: CASSPGQGTPINTDTQYF
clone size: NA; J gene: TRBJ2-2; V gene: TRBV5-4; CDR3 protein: CASSLQAVATGELFF
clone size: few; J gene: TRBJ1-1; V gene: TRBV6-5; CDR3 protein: CASSSATENTEAFF
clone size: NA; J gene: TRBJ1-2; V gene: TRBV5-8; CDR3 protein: CATSDGVLFDYTF
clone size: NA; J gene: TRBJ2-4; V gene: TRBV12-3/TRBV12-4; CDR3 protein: CASSFGGMYIQYF
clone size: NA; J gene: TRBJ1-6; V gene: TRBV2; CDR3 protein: CASSEVGRNNSPLHF
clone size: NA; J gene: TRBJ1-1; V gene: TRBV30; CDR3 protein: CARDKLNTEAFF
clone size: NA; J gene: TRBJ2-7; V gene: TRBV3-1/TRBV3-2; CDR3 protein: CASSQEALDRRNPYEQYF
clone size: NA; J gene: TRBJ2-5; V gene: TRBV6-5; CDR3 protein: CASDRWDEETQYF
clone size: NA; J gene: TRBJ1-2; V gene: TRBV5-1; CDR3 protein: CASSAGTGGESYGYTF
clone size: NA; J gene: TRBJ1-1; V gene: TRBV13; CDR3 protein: CASSLERQEAEAFF
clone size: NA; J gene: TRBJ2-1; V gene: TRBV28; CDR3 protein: CASRRGGSPGNNEQFF
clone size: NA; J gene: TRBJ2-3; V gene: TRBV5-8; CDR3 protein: CASSSGTHYTDTQYF
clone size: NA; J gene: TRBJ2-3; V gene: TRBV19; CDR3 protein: CASSRPSLGLAGGPADTQYF